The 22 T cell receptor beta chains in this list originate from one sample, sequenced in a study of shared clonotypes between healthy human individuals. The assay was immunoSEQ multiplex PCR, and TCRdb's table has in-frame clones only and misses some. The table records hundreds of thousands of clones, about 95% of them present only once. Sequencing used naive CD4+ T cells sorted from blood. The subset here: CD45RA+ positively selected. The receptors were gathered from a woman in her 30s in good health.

CDR3 in DNA: TGTGCCAGCAGCCCGAGGACAGGGGCACAAGAGACCCAGTACTTC. This gives the protein CASSPRTGAQETQYF. This chain uses TRBV7-9 with TRBJ2-5, with 9 bases matching TRBD1. The CDR3 loop spans 15 amino acids. Germline CDR1 is SEHNR and CDR2 is FQNEAQ (reference sequence). V lost 5 bases to trimming and J lost 2 bases; unmatched junction nucleotides: 6.

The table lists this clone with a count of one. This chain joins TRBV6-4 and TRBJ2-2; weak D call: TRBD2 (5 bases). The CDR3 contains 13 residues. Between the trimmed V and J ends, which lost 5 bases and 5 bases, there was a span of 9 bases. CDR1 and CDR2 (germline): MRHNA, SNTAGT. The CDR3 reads CASSRTHTGELFF. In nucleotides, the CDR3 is TGTGCCAGCAGTAGGACTCATACCGGGGAGCTGTTTTTT.

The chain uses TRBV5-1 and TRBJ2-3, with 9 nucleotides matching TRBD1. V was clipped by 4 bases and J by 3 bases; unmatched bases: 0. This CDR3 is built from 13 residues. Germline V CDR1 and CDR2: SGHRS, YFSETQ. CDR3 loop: CASSGTGTDTQYF. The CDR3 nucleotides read TGCGCCAGCAGCGGGACAGGGACAGATACGCAGTATTTT.

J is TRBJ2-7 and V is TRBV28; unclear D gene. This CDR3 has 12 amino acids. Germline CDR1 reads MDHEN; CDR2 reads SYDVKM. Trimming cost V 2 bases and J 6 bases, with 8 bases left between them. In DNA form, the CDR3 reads TGTGCCAGCAGTTTACTAGTGGGCGAGCAGTACTTC. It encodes CASSLLVGEQYF.

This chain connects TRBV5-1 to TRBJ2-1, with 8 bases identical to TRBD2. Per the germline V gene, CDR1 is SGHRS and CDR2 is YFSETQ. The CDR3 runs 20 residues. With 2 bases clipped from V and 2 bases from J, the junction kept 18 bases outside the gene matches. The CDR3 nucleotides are TGCGCCAGCAGCTTTCCCGGACTAGCTCCTAAGGGCAATCCCTACAATGAGCAGTTCTTC. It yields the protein CASSFPGLAPKGNPYNEQFF.

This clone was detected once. This CDR3 reads CASSPEGGGTEAFF. DNA of the CDR3: TGTGCCAGCTCACCTGAAGGGGGAGGGACTGAAGCTTTCTTT. This chain connects TRBV18 to TRBJ1-1; TRBD1 is a possible D gene (6 bases). The CDR3 loop spans 14 amino acids. V dropped 3 bases and J dropped 5 bases, with 13 bases sitting between them. Germline V CDR1 and CDR2: KGHSH, LQKENI.

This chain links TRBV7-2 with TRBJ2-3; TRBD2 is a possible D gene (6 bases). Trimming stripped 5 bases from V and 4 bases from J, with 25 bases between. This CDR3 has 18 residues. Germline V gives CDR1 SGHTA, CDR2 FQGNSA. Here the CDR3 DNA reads TGTGCCAGCAGCGCAGTCCGGGACTCTCGAGGAGGAGCAGATACGCAGTATTTT. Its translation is CASSAVRDSRGGADTQYF. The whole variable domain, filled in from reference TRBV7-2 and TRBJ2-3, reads GAGVSQSPSNKVTEKGKDVELRCDPISGHTALYWYRQSLGQGLEFLIYFQGNSAPDKSGLPSDRFSAERTGGSVSTLTIQRTQQEDSAVYLCASSAVRDSRGGADTQYFGPGTRLTVL.

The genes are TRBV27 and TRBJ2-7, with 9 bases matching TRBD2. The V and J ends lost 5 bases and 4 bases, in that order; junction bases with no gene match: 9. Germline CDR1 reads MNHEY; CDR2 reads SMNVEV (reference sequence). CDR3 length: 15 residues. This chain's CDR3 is CASSPIAGAGYEQYF. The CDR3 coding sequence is TGTGCCAGCAGTCCCATAGCGGGAGCTGGGTACGAGCAGTACTTC.

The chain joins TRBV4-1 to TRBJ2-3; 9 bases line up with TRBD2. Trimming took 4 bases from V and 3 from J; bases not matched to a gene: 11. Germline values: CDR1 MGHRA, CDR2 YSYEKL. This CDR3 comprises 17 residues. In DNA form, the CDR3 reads TGCGCCAGCAGCCGCCTGACTAGCGGAGCATTAACAGATACGCAGTATTTT. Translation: CASSRLTSGALTDTQYF.

The CDR3 DNA follows: TGTGCCAGTAGTCCGTGGACAGGCTCAAGCTCCTACGAGCAGTACTTC. Its translation: CASSPWTGSSSYEQYF. The V and J genes are TRBV19 and TRBJ2-7; 7 positions agree with TRBD1. The CDR3 has 16 amino acids. The V segment lost 5 bases and the J segment 0 bases; nucleotides outside the gene matches: 10. Germline V gene sequence: CDR1 LNHDA, CDR2 SQIVND (reference sequence).

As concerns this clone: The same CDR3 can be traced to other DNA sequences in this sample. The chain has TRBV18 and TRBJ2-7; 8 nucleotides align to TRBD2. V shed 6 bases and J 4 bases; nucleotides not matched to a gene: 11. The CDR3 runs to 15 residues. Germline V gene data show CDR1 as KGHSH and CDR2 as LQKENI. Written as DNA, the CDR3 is TGTGCCAGCTCCCCCCCGAGCGGGAGCACTTACGAGCAGTACTTC. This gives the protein CASSPPSGSTYEQYF.

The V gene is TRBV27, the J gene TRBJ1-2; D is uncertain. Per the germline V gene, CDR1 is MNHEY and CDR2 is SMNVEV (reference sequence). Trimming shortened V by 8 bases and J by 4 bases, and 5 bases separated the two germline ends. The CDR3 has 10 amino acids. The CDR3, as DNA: TGTGCCAGCTTGATCTATGGCTACACCTTC. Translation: CASLIYGYTF.

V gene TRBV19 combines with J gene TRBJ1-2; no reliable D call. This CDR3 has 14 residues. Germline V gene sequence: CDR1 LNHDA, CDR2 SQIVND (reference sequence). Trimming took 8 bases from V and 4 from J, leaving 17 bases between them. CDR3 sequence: CASRPGVDLYGYTF. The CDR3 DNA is TGTGCCAGTCGCCCCGGCGTCGATCTCTATGGCTACACCTTC.

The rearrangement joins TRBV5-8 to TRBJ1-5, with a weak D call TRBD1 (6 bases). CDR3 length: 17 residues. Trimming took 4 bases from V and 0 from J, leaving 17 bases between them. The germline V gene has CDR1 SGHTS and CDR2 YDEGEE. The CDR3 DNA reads TGTGCCAGCAGCGTTGGACAGCCTATACATAGCAATCAGCCCCAGCATTTT. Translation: CASSVGQPIHSNQPQHF.

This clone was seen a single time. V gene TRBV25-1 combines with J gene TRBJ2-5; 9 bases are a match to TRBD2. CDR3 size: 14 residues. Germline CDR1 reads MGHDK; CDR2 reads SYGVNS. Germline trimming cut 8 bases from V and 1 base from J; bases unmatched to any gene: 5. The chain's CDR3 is CASPDSGGQETQYF. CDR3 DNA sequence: TGTGCCAGCCCAGATAGCGGGGGCCAAGAGACCCAGTACTTC.

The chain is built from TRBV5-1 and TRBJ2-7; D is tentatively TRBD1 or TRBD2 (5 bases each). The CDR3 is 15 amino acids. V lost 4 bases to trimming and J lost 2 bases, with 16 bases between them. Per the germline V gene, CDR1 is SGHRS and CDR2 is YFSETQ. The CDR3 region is CASSRDLTLTYEQYF. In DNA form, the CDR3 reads TGCGCCAGCAGCCGGGACCTAACTCTGACCTACGAGCAGTACTTC.

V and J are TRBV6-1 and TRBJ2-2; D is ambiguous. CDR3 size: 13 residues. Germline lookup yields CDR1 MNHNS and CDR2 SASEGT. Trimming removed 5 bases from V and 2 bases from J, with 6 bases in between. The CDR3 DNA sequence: TGTGCCAGCAGTACTGTTAACACCGGGGAGCTGTTTTTT. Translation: CASSTVNTGELFF.

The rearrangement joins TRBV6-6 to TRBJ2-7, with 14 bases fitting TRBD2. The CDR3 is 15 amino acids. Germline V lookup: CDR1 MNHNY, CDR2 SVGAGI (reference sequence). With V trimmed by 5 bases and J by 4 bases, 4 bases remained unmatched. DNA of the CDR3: TGTGCCAGCAGTCCGGGACTAGCGGGAGATTACGAGCAGTACTTC. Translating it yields CASSPGLAGDYEQYF.

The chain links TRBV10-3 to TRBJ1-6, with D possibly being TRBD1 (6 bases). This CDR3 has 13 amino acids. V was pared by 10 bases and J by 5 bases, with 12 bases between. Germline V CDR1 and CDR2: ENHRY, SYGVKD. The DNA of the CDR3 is TGTGCCAGAAACCAGGGGAATAATTCACCCCTCCACTTT. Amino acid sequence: CARNQGNNSPLHF.

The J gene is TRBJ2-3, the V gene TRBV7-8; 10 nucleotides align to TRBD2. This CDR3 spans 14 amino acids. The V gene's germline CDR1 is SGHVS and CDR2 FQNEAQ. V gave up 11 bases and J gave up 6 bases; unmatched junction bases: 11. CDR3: CASFSGRTGDTQYF. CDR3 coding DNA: TGTGCCTCATTTAGCGGGAGGACCGGGGATACGCAGTATTTT. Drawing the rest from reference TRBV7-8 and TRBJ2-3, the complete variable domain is GAGVSQSPRYKVAKRGQDVALRCDPISGHVSLFWYQQALGQGPEFLTYFQNEAQLDKSGLPSDRFFAERPEGSVSTLKIQRTQQEDSAVYLCASFSGRTGDTQYFGPGTRLTVL.

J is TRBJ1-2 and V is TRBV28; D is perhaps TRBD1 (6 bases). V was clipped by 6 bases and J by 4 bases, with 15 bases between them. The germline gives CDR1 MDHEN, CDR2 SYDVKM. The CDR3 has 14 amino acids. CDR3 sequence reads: CASRDGQLLYGYTF. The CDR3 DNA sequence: TGTGCCAGCAGGGACGGACAGCTACTCTATGGCTACACCTTC.

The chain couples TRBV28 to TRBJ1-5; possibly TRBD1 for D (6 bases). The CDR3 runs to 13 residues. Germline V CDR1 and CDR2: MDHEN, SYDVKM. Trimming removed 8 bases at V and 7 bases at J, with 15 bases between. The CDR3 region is CASQGLLKQPQHF. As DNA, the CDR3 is TGTGCCAGCCAGGGGTTGCTCAAGCAGCCCCAGCATTTT.